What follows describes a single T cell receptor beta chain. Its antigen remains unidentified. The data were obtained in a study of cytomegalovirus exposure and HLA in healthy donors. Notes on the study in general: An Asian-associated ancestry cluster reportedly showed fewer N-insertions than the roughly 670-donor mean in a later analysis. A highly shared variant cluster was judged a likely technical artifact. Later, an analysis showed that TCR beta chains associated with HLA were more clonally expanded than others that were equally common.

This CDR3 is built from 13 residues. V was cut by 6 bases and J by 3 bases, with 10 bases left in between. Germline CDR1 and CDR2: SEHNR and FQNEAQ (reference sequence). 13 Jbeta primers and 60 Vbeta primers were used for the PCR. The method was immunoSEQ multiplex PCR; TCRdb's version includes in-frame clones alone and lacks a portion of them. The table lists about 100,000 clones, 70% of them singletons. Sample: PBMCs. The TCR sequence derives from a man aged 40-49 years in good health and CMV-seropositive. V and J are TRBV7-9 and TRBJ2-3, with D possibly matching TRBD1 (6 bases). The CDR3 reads CASSLTGTDTQYF. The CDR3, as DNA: TGTGCCAGCAGTTTGACAGGTACAGATACGCAGTATTTT.